This TCR beta chain was sequenced in a study of graft-versus-host responses after intestinal transplantation. Overall study: Induction with anti-thymocyte globulin, then tacrolimus and steroids for three to four years, was given to all recipients.

Details on this clone: The antigen remains unidentified.

Study-wide points: High graft-versus-host to host-versus-graft clonal ratios were found in allografts of patients who had graft-donor T cell macrochimerism. GvH clones surfaced in recipient marrow, some emerging earlier in ileum or blood.

Only in-frame clones appear in the TCRdb table, and some are missing; sequencing was by immunoSEQ multiplex PCR. The sample lists over 55,000 clones; over 70% were seen once. The CDR3 is 15 residues long. Germline V gives CDR1 SGHAT, CDR2 FQNNGV. The V and J ends lost 1 base and 2 bases, in that order; junction bases with no gene match: 2. The clonotype originates from a human donor who was the organ donor for an intestinal transplant. The sample here was unstimulated CD4+ T cells sorted from spleen or lymph node cells, taken before transplant. The chain employs TRBV11-2 and TRBJ1-2, with TRBD1 identical over 9 bases. The CDR3 reads CASSLGTGANYGYTF. For the CDR3, the DNA is TGTGCCAGCAGCTTAGGGACAGGGGCGAACTATGGCTACACCTTC.